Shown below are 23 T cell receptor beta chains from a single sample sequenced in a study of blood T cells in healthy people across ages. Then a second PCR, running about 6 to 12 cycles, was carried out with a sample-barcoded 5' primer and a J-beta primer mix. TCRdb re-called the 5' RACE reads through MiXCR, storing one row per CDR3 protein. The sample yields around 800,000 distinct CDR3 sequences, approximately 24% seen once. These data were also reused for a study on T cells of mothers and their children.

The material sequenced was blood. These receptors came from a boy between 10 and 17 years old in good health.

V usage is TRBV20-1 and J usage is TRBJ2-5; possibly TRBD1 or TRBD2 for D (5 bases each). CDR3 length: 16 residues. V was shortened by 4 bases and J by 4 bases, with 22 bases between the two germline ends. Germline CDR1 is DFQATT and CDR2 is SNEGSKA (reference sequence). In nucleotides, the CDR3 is TGCAGTGCTATACGAGGGGTAGAGTTTCTAGGAGAGACCCAGTACTTC. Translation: CSAIRGVEFLGETQYF.

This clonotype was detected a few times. This CDR3 reads CASSWTGAYQETQYF. Here the CDR3 DNA reads TGTGCCAGCAGTTGGACAGGGGCTTACCAAGAGACCCAGTACTTC. The J gene is TRBJ2-5, the V gene TRBV28, with TRBD1 matching over 9 bases. The CDR3 is made up of 15 amino acids. Germline V gives CDR1 MDHEN, CDR2 SYDVKM. After removal of 4 bases from V and 0 bases from J, the junction contained 3 bases not matched to a gene. Based on the CDR3 plus reference TRBV28 and TRBJ2-5, the full variable domain is DVKVTQSSRYLVKRTGEKVFLECVQDMDHENMFWYRQDPGLGLRLIYFSYDVKMKEKGDIPEGYSVSREKKERFSLILESASTNQTSMYLCASSWTGAYQETQYFGPGTRLLVL.

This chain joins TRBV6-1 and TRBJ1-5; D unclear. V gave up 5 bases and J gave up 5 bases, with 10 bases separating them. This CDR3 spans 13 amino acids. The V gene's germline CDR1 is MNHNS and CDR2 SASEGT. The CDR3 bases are TGTGCCAGCAGTCCCGCCAACCATCAGCCCCAGCATTTT. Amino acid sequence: CASSPANHQPQHF.

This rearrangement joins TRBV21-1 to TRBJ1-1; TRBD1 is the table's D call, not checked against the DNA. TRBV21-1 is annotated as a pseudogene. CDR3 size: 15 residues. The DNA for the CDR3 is TGTGCCAGCAGCGCACCGGGACAGGCGATGACTGAAGCTTTCTTT. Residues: CASSAPGQAMTEAFF.

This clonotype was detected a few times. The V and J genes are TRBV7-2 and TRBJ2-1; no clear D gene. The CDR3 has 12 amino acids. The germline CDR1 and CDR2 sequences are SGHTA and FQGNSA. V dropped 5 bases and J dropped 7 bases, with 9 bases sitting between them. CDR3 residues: CASSPQENEQFF. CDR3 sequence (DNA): TGTGCCAGCAGCCCCCAGGAGAATGAGCAGTTCTTC. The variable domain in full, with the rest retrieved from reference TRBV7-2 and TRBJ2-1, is GAGVSQSPSNKVTEKGKDVELRCDPISGHTALYWYRQSLGQGLEFLIYFQGNSAPDKSGLPSDRFSAERTGGSVSTLTIQRTQQEDSAVYLCASSPQENEQFFGPGTRLTVL.

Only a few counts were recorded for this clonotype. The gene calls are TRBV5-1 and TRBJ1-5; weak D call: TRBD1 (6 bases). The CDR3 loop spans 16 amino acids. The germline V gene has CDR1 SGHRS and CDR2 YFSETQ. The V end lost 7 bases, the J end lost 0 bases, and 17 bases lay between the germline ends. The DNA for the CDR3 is TGCGCCAGCCGACCGGGGGGCCTGTATAGCAATCAGCCCCAGCATTTT. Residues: CASRPGGLYSNQPQHF. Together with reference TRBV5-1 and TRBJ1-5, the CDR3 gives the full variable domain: KAGVTQTPRYLIKTRGQQVTLSCSPISGHRSVSWYQQTPGQGLQFLFEYFSETQRNKGNFPGRFSGRQFSNSRSEMNVSTLELGDSALYLCASRPGGLYSNQPQHFGDGTRLSIL.

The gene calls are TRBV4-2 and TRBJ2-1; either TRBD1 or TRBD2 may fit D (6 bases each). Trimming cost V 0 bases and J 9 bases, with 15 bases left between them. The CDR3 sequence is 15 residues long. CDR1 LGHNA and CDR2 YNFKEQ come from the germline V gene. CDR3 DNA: TGTGCCAGCAGCCAAGAACGACTAGGAGGGGGTGAGCAGTTCTTC. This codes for CASSQERLGGGEQFF.

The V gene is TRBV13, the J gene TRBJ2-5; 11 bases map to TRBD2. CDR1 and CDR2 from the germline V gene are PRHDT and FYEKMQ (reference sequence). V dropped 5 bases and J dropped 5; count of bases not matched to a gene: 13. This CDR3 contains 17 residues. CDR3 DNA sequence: TGTGCCAGCAGCCCCGGGACTAGCGGCCCAGAAGGGGAGACCCAGTACTTC. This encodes CASSPGTSGPEGETQYF.

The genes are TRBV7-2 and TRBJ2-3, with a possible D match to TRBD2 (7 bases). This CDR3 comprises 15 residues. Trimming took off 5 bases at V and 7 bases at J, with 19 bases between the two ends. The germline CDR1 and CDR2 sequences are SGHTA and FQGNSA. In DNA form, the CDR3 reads TGTGCCAGCAGCCCGATGTTGGGGGGGCGGTATACGCAGTATTTT. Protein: CASSPMLGGRYTQYF.

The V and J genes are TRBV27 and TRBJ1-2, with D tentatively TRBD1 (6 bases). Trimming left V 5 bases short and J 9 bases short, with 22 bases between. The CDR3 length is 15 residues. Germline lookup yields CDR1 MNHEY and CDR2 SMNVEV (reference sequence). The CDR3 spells CASSRKTGIVDSYTF. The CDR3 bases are TGTGCCAGCAGTCGTAAAACAGGGATTGTGGATAGCTACACCTTC.

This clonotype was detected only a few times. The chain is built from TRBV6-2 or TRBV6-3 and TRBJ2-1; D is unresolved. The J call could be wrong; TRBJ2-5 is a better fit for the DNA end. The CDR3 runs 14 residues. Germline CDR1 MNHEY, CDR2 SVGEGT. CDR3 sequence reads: CASTPPGYQETQYF. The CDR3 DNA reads TGTGCCAGCACCCCACCGGGCTATCAAGAGACCCAGTACTTC.

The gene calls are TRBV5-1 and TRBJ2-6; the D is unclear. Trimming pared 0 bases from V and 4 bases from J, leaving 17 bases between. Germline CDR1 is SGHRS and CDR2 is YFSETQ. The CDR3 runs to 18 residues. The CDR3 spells CASSLEVSGSLGANVLTF. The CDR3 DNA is TGCGCCAGCAGCTTGGAAGTTTCGGGCTCTCTGGGGGCCAACGTCCTGACTTTC.

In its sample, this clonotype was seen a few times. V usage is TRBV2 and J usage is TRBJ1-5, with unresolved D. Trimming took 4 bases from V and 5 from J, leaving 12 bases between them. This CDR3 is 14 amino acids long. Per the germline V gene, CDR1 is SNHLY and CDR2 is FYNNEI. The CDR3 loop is CASSVEAGDQPQHF. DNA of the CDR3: TGTGCCAGCAGTGTTGAGGCAGGCGATCAGCCCCAGCATTTT.

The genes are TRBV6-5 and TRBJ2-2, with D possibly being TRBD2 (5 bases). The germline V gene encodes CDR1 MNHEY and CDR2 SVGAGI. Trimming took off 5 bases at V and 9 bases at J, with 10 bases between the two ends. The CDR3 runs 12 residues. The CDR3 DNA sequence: TGTGCCAGCAGTCTTGGGAGCCGGGAGCTGTTTTTT. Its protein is CASSLGSRELFF.

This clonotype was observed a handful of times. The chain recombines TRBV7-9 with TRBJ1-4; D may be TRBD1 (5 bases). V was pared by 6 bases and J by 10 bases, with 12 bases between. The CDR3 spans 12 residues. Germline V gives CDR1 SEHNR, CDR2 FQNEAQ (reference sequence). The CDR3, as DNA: TGTGCCAGCAGTAGCGGGGACGTAAAACTGTTTTTT. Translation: CASSSGDVKLFF. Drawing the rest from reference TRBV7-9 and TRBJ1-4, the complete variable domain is DTGVSQNPRHKITKRGQNVTFRCDPISEHNRLYWYRQTLGQGPEFLTYFQNEAQLEKSRLLSDRFSAERPKGSFSTLEIQRTEQGDSAMYLCASSSGDVKLFFGSGTQLSVL.

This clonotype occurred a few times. CDR3 loop: CSADRAAYNEQFF. The CDR3 nucleotides are TGCAGTGCCGACAGGGCGGCCTACAATGAGCAGTTCTTC. This rearrangement joins TRBV20-1 to TRBJ2-1, with 7 positions matching TRBD1. The CDR3 totals 13 residues. Germline V gives CDR1 DFQATT, CDR2 SNEGSKA (reference sequence). The trim removed 6 bases at V and 2 bases at J, leaving 4 bases unmatched.

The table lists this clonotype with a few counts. The CDR3 sequence is CASSSMGAGEQFF. CDR3 sequence (DNA): TGTGCCAGCAGCTCCATGGGAGCGGGTGAGCAGTTCTTC. The chain combines TRBV11-2 with TRBJ2-1, with a weak D call TRBD2 (6 bases). Germline V gene lookup returns CDR1 SGHAT and CDR2 FQNNGV. Deletions cut 4 bases from V and 9 bases from J, with 13 bases between. This CDR3 has 13 residues.

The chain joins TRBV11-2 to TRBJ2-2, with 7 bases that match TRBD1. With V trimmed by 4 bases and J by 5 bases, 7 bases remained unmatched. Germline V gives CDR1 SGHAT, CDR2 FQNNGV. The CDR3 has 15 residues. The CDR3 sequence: CASSYSTGQTGELFF. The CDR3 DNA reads TGTGCCAGCAGCTACTCGACAGGGCAAACCGGGGAGCTGTTTTTT.

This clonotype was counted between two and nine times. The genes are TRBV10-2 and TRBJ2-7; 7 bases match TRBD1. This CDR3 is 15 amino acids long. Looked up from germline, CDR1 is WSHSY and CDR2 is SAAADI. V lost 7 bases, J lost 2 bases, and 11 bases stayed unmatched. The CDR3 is CASTPGTAKTYEQYF. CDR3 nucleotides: TGCGCCAGCACTCCGGGGACAGCAAAAACCTACGAGCAGTACTTC.

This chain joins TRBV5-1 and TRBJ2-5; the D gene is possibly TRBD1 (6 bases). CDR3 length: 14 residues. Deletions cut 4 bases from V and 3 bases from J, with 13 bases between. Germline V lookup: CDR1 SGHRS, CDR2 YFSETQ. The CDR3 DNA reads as TGCGCCAGCAGCCCTCAGGGGTGGGAAGAGACCCAGTACTTC. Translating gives CASSPQGWEETQYF.

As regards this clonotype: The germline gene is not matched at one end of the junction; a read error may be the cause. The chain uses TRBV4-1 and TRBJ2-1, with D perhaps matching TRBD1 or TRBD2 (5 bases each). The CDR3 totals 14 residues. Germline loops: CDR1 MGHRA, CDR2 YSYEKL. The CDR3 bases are TGCGCCAGCAGCCAAGATGAGAGTAGGGACGAGCGGTACTTC. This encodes CASSQDESRDERYF.

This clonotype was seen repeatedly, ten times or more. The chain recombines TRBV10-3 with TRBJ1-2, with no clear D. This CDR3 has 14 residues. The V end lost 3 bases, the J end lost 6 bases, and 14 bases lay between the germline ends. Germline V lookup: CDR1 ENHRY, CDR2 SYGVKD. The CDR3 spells CAISDGDLKHGYTF. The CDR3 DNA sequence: TGTGCCATCAGTGACGGCGACCTCAAACATGGCTACACCTTC.

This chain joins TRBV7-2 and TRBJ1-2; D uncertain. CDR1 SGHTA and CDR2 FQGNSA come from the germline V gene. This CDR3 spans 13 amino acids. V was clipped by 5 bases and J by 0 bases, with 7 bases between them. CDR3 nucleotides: TGTGCCAGCAGCGTAACAGCTAACTATGGCTACACCTTC. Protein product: CASSVTANYGYTF.